This T cell receptor (beta chain) is from a study of cytomegalovirus exposure and HLA in healthy donors (dated by TCRdb to 2016 to 2017). At the level of the whole study: An earlier analysis of some 500 of the donors reported about 250 Gb of sequence data and 117 million unique TCR beta sequences from about 200 million T cells. An early release that covered 500 to 800 HLA-typed donors contained about 290 gigabases of sequencing data and tens of millions of unique TCR sequences. Of the roughly 400 genotyped donors, around 81% fell in the genetic ancestry cluster associated with self-reported Caucasian donors. The aim of the study was to test whether cataloging public T cell receptors could identify signatures of past pathogen exposure. The T cell repertoires of 550 to 850 subjects were profiled by immunosequencing and related to cytomegalovirus serostatus. Besides the first cohort of roughly 700 subjects, a separate validation cohort made up of 120 different subjects was used. The study combined high-throughput TCR immunosequencing, statistical association of individual TCRs with disease status, and machine learning to predict cytomegalovirus infection status. A later analysis re-examined previously published TCR beta repertoires from over 500 donors and added high-resolution HLA genotyping to investigate patterns of TCR occurrence. The later analysis used no new phenotypic data to find candidate immune exposures, relying instead on TCR beta sequences and their occurrence across donors. An earlier analysis of around 580 of the donors used high-throughput TCR beta sequencing to judge whether each TCR beta V gene segment behaved as functional or pseudogenic. Donor age, sex, ethnicity and CMV serostatus were collected together with the repertoire data. Genome-wide SNP genotypes for about three fifths of the 666 donors were used in a later genetic analysis, which treated that subset as a discovery cohort. All discovery cohort repertoires had been generated on a single sequencing platform. HLA typing included class I and class II loci at four-digit resolution. Typing coverage varied by locus: about 629-630 donors for A, B, C, DRB1 and DQB1; approximately 500 for DQA1; around 570 for DPA1; roughly 450 for DPB1. Roughly five DR-DQ haplotypes were treated as single units for association and clustering because of strong linkage in the cohort. On average, about 240,000 unique TCR beta nucleotide sequences were sequenced per donor among about 400 genotyped donors of the cohort, with approximately 18% of those sequences being non-productive.

V is clipped by 5 bases and J by 7 bases, and the sequence between their germline boundaries is 17 bases long. Measured from the cysteine to the phenylalanine, the CDR3 is 15 residues long. Here the CDR3 DNA is all that survives: 45 bases in frame from base 1. CDR1 SEHNR and CDR2 FQNEAQ were looked up in the germline V gene (reference sequence). Receptor amplification or capture employed the immunoSEQ multiplex PCR assay. For the multiplex PCR, a mixture combining 60 forward primers for TCR Vbeta segments and 13 reverse primers for TCR Jbeta segments was used. The CDR3 region of rearranged TCR beta genes was amplified from genomic DNA by a multiplex PCR assay. The Illumina HiSeq System was used to sequence the amplified TCR beta libraries as 87-base-pair reads. The original pipeline was this. Across the 700 or so repertoires, a later analysis counted 80 million or so unique TCR beta chains, about 10 million of which were shared by at least two donors. To remove PCR and sequencing errors, raw reads were error-corrected and collapsed into unique sequences using a nearest-neighbor algorithm that merged closely related sequences. V, D and J gene segments were assigned by aligning CDR3 sequences to IMGT reference sequences. Each retained sequence needed at least a six-nucleotide match to both a V gene segment and a J gene segment. Rearrangements were called productive when the CDR3 lacked stop codons and stayed in frame with V and J; all others were non-productive. CDR3 was defined according to IMGT convention as the region running from the second conserved V-encoded cysteine to the conserved J-encoded phenylalanine. Sequences without an unambiguous match to a single V gene segment were excluded from the earlier analysis of about 630 of the donors. An earlier analysis of 500 to 600 of the donors classified V segments as functional when productive rearrangements were above 56.7% and as segregating when the standard deviation between donors was above 5%. A statistical classification framework was built to diagnose cytomegalovirus status from the catalog of TCR beta chain sequences. In a later analysis, TCR nucleotide sequences were compared against IMGT/GENE-DB human TR gene sequences so that V and J genes could be assigned. In a later analysis, CDR3 sequences and most-parsimonious VDJ recombination scenarios were assigned using the TCRdist pipeline. In a later analysis, each TCR beta chain was defined by its CDR3 amino acid sequence together with its V-gene family, and reads lacking a unique V-gene family were excluded. A later analysis removed 550 to 700 highly shared, low-generation-probability nucleotide sequences to deal with suspected cross-contamination and a sequencing artifact. In a later analysis, a clonal expansion index was calculated for each public chain from normalized within-repertoire ranks of inferred template counts. In a later analysis, generation probabilities were computed with a VDJ recombination model fitted to out-of-frame rearrangements, and the resulting probabilities were checked against IGoR. In a later analysis, hypergeometric tests were used to score TCR-TCR, TCR-HLA and TCR-CMV co-occurrence, with a repertoire-size bias correction applied to TCR pairs. False discovery rates were estimated in a later analysis by permuting HLA or CMV assignments 20 times. In a later analysis, co-occurring TCRs were grouped using DBSCAN, and TCRdist sequence similarity was added for clustering within HLA-allele-positive subsets. Repertoires with fewer than 30,000 or more than 120,000 public chains were left out of co-occurrence clustering, as were roughly five repertoires with anomalous nucleotide sharing. Sourced from immuneACCESS, this table was stored by TCRdb with only in-frame sequences that have V and J called. A share of the clones is absent; for the studies checked, an unresolved V gene accounts for under half, and the remainder has no known explanation. That table is the source of V, J and clone size, and D and trimming were worked out from the DNA. The sample table shows 110,000 to 150,000 clones, and 60% to 85% are seen once. The top ten hold over 2.5% of the sample.

The cohort consisted of more than 650 healthy bone marrow donors. At the time of sampling, every cohort member was nominally healthy, though immune exposures that went unrecorded were likely present. The donor tested CMV seronegative and was one of the 352 seronegative cohort members. Every donor gave a peripheral blood sample, and the peripheral blood mononuclear cells from that sample were used for TCR beta sequencing. Genomic DNA extraction from the blood cell samples was performed with the Qiagen DNeasy Blood Extraction Kit. To note about this clone: Its target antigen remains unknown. One base away there is no much larger clone; base qualities are not given.

Broad study findings and their caveats: Roughly uniform sequencing depth across donors was assumed in presence/absence analyses, although this assumption may not hold. A cluster of highly shared sequence variants was judged likely to represent a technical artifact of the sequencing pipeline. Roughly 17 rarely observed V segments, including chromosome 9 orphons, were excluded from the earlier analysis of several hundred of the donors because counts were too low. In a later genetic analysis, a missense DCLRE1C variant was associated with V-gene and J-gene trimming of TCR beta chains, and the association was replicated in an independent cohort. Because HLA typing was unavailable for some donors at each locus, only the typed subset was used in association tests. In this cohort, only TCR beta chains were sequenced, and detectable features were limited by the absence of alpha or paired-chain data. Broadly in line with IMGT annotations, most TCR beta V segments showed up in productive rearrangements about 90% or about 30% of the time in an earlier analysis of several hundred of the donors. A later analysis associated 16,951 TCR beta sequences with specific HLA alleles at a false discovery rate of 0.05. Assigning TCR associations to individual alleles was difficult when HLA alleles, especially DR and DQ, strongly co-occurred. A total of 150 or so TCR beta chains were listed by the study as associated with cytomegalovirus. Most TCR sequences were seen in very few donors, while some public TCRs were found in many individuals. A further reported finding was that TCR beta sequences accurately predicted the HLA-A and HLA-B alleles for most subjects in the first cohort. The only immune exposure information available for the cohort was CMV serostatus. A later analysis found that HLA-associated TCR beta chains were more clonally expanded and had lower generation probabilities than equally common non-associated chains. In a later analysis, the rate of TCR association differed among HLA loci, with DRB1 alleles having the most associated TCRs and HLA-C alleles having the fewest. Cytomegalovirus status was reported to be diagnosed by the classifier with high specificity and sensitivity in both the original and validation cohorts. Compared with the roughly 710-donor mean, donors in an Asian-associated ancestry cluster had fewer N-insertions in productive TCRs, according to a later genetic analysis. According to a later analysis, most CMV-associated TCR beta chains appeared to be HLA-restricted, and the HLA associations seemed to be driven largely by CMV exposure. The 87-base-pair reads could not distinguish some IMGT-functional V segments, including TRBV6-2 and TRBV6-3, so those segments were excluded. The authors suggested that the approach could potentially be generalized to other disease states and immunological phenotypes. In vitro tests confirmed that a few of the cytomegalovirus-associated TCR beta chains recognize cytomegalovirus antigens. According to a later analysis, parvovirus B19, influenza, CMV and Epstein-Barr virus appeared linked to several top co-occurrence clusters. Correlated functional status among segregating V segments might be attributable to linkage disequilibrium, but an unknown experimental factor could not be ruled out.

The sequence joins TRBV7-9 to TRBJ1-4, and TRBD1 may be the D gene, going by 6 matching bases. The receptor was isolated from a male donor in good health and CMV-seronegative. The sample consisted of PBMCs. The CDR3 region reads CASSQLQGQREKLFF. The DNA sequence is as follows: TGTGCCAGCAGCCAACTACAGGGTCAACGTGAAAAACTGTTTTTT.